Below, 21 T cell receptor beta chains from the same sample are listed, as sequenced in a study of naive and memory T cell subsets. The library had UMIs added by 3' ligation of an oligonucleotide to TCR cDNA. Amplification of ligated cDNA took four PCR rounds with SP2 and nested alpha and beta constant primers. Each CDR3 protein gets one entry after TCRdb re-called the 5' RACE reads with MiXCR. The sample contains more than 55,000 distinct CDR3 sequences, 6% to 8.5% of which appear only once. The receptors originated from a female donor in good health.

This chain links TRBV28 with TRBJ2-4, with D possibly being TRBD1 (6 bases). The CDR3 is made up of 13 amino acids. Between the trimmed V and J ends, which lost 5 bases and 6 bases, there was a span of 11 bases. Germline assignment: CDR1 MDHEN and CDR2 SYDVKM. CDR3 nucleotides: TGTGCCAGCAGTCCGGGACACGGAAACATTCAGTACTTC. It encodes CASSPGHGNIQYF.

This clonotype showed up many times. This chain uses TRBV7-9 with TRBJ2-3, with D unresolved. CDR1 SEHNR and CDR2 FQNEAQ come from the germline V gene (reference sequence). CDR3 length: 15 residues. Trimming took 2 bases from V and 4 from J, leaving 13 bases between them. CDR3 amino acids: CASSLTEIKADTQYF. The CDR3 DNA reads as TGTGCCAGCAGCTTAACCGAGATCAAGGCAGATACGCAGTATTTT.

The chain employs TRBV9 and TRBJ1-5, with 7 bases that match TRBD1. Losses at the gene ends were 3 bases for V and 2 bases for J; bases not matched to a gene: 5. CDR1 and CDR2 (germline): SGDLS, YYNGEE. This CDR3 comprises 15 residues. The CDR3: CASSAQGMGNQPQHF. The CDR3 DNA sequence: TGTGCCAGCAGCGCACAGGGGATGGGCAATCAGCCCCAGCATTTT.

The chain is built from TRBV20-1 and TRBJ1-4; no reliable D call. Germline V lookup: CDR1 DFQATT, CDR2 SNEGSKA (reference sequence). V lost 3 bases and J 11 bases, leaving 7 bases between the germline ends. The CDR3 runs to 10 residues. CDR3 DNA: TGCAGTGCTAGCGAGGAGAAACTGTTTTTT. Protein product: CSASEEKLFF.

This clonotype was counted many times. This chain uses TRBV9 with TRBJ2-4, with a tentative D call TRBD1 (5 bases). V was pared by 2 bases and J by 9 bases, with 9 bases between. The CDR3 totals 12 residues. Germline values: CDR1 SGDLS, CDR2 YYNGEE. CDR3 residues: CASSVGQSIQYF. In nucleotides, the CDR3 is TGTGCCAGCAGCGTCGGACAAAGCATTCAGTACTTC.

This clonotype was observed at least ten times. The rearrangement joins TRBV20-1 to TRBJ2-7, with D hard to call. The CDR3 is made up of 13 amino acids. V lost 6 bases and J 3 bases, leaving 15 bases between the germline ends. The germline gives CDR1 DFQATT, CDR2 SNEGSKA (reference sequence). The DNA for the CDR3 is TGCAGTGCCCTAAATCCCGTATACTACGAGCAGTACTTC. Its translation is CSALNPVYYEQYF.

A few counts support this clonotype. This chain links TRBV9 with TRBJ1-1, with TRBD1 matching 8 bases. Trimming took 2 bases from V and 6 from J; bases not matched to a gene: 12. CDR1 and CDR2 (germline): SGDLS, YYNGEE. This CDR3 contains 16 residues. The CDR3 DNA reads as TGTGCCAGCAGCGTCGGACAGGGCAGTATGATGCCTGAAGCTTTCTTT. This translates into CASSVGQGSMMPEAFF.

The gene calls are TRBV14 and TRBJ1-4; D is possibly TRBD1 (5 bases). The CDR3 contains 15 residues. Germline values: CDR1 SGHDN, CDR2 FVKESK. Trimming removed 4 bases at V and 6 bases at J, with 15 bases between. In DNA, the CDR3 is TGTGCCAGCAGCCCACAGGCAGCCTATGATGAAAAACTGTTTTTT. Translation gives CASSPQAAYDEKLFF.

This clonotype came up many times. The rearrangement uses TRBV29-1 and TRBJ2-3, with D possibly matching TRBD2 (6 bases). This CDR3 has 15 residues. Looked up from germline, CDR1 is SQVTM and CDR2 is ANQGSEA. The V end was cut by 1 base, the J end by 2 bases, with 13 bases between. The CDR3 loop reads CSVEVRGGVTDTQYF. The CDR3 coding sequence is TGCAGCGTTGAAGTTCGAGGCGGGGTCACAGATACGCAGTATTTT.

The sample holds a few counts of this clonotype. This chain joins TRBV5-1 and TRBJ2-5; D remains unclear. The CDR3 length is 12 residues. The germline V and J ends were trimmed by 1 base and 1 base, with 2 bases remaining between them. Germline CDR1 SGHRS, CDR2 YFSETQ. The CDR3 DNA is TGCGCCAGCAGCTTGACCCAAGAGACCCAGTACTTC. As protein: CASSLTQETQYF. The full variable domain, rest sourced from reference TRBV5-1 and TRBJ2-5, is KAGVTQTPRYLIKTRGQQVTLSCSPISGHRSVSWYQQTPGQGLQFLFEYFSETQRNKGNFPGRFSGRQFSNSRSEMNVSTLELGDSALYLCASSLTQETQYFGPGTRLLVL.

This clonotype appeared a few times. The gene calls are TRBV18 and TRBJ2-1, with 9 bases that match TRBD1. The V gene's germline CDR1 is KGHSH and CDR2 LQKENI. The CDR3 consists of 12 residues. V gave up 4 bases and J gave up 13 bases; unmatched junction bases: 5. The chain's CDR3 is CASSRDRDVQFF. The DNA of the CDR3 is TGTGCCAGCTCACGGGACAGGGACGTTCAGTTCTTC.

The genes are TRBV11-2 and TRBJ2-2; 10 nucleotides agree with TRBD1. The V and J ends lost 5 bases and 5 bases, in that order; junction bases with no gene match: 5. The CDR3 totals 15 residues. Germline V CDR1 and CDR2: SGHAT, FQNNGV. The DNA for the CDR3 is TGTGCCAGCAGCCAGACAGGGGGCTGGACCGGGGAGCTGTTTTTT. Residues: CASSQTGGWTGELFF.

The chain employs TRBV5-4 and TRBJ2-7, with D maybe TRBD1 (6 bases). Germline CDR1 is SGHNT and CDR2 is YYREEE (reference sequence). The CDR3 spans 14 residues. V was pared by 4 bases and J by 6 bases, with 17 bases between. The CDR3 DNA is TGTGCCAGCAGCCTTACACCACGGACAGCCGAGCAGTACTTC. It codes for CASSLTPRTAEQYF.

At least ten counts were recorded for this clonotype. This chain uses TRBV12-3 or TRBV12-4 with TRBJ2-1; maybe TRBD1 (5 bases). This CDR3 is 16 amino acids long. With 6 bases removed from V and 0 bases from J, the gap between germline ends came to 15 bases. Written as DNA, the CDR3 is TGTGCCAGCAGCCCTGACAGTTATAGCTCCTACAATGAGCAGTTCTTC. Its protein product is CASSPDSYSSYNEQFF.

This clonotype appeared many times. This sequence joins TRBV6-5 and TRBJ2-7, with D perhaps matching TRBD1 (5 bases). The CDR3 runs 13 residues. V was pared by 5 bases and J by 2 bases, with 10 bases between. The V gene's germline CDR1 is MNHEY and CDR2 SVGAGI. The CDR3 DNA follows: TGTGCCAGCAGTCCTCAGGGTCCCTACGAGCAGTACTTC. It encodes CASSPQGPYEQYF.

This clonotype occurred many times. V is TRBV5-1 and J is TRBJ2-3; 13 nucleotides match TRBD2. Germline V gene lookup returns CDR1 SGHRS and CDR2 YFSETQ. Trimming took 6 bases from V and 5 from J; bases not matched to a gene: 9. The CDR3 totals 16 residues. CDR3 sequence (DNA): TGCGCCAGCACCCTAGGACTAGCGGGGGACATAGATACGCAGTATTTT. This codes for CASTLGLAGDIDTQYF.

This clonotype was picked up many times. The J gene is TRBJ1-6, the V gene TRBV20-1; 9 bases map to TRBD1. V lost 5 bases and J lost 7; bases outside the gene matches: 12. Per germline, CDR1 DFQATT and CDR2 SNEGSKA (reference sequence). The CDR3 contains 16 residues. CDR3 nucleotides: TGCAGTGCTCCCCAAGCGGGGGACAGGGAAAATTCACCCCTCCACTTT. Protein: CSAPQAGDRENSPLHF.

This clonotype was picked up many times. CDR3 amino acids: CATSIGGRETQYF. The CDR3 region has the DNA TGTGCCACCAGTATAGGCGGGCGGGAGACCCAGTACTTC. V gene TRBV24-1 combines with J gene TRBJ2-5; tentative D call: TRBD2 (5 bases). The CDR3 totals 13 residues. Germline CDR1 and CDR2: KGHDR and SFDVKD. Trimming pared 6 bases from V and 5 bases from J, leaving 12 bases between.

This clonotype was seen only a few times. CDR3 sequence reads: CATRGHNEQFF. In nucleotides, the CDR3 is TGTGCCACCCGCGGACACAATGAGCAGTTCTTC. The chain employs TRBV7-2 and TRBJ2-1, with D unclear. Trimming took off 10 bases at V and 5 bases at J, with 9 bases between the two ends. This CDR3 has 11 residues. Germline loops: CDR1 SGHTA, CDR2 FQGNSA. Complete variable domain (other parts from reference TRBV7-2 and TRBJ2-1): GAGVSQSPSNKVTEKGKDVELRCDPISGHTALYWYRQSLGQGLEFLIYFQGNSAPDKSGLPSDRFSAERTGGSVSTLTIQRTQQEDSAVYLCATRGHNEQFFGPGTRLTVL.

This clonotype was counted many times. V is TRBV6-6 and J is TRBJ1-5; TRBD1 agrees at 10 bases. Per the germline V gene, CDR1 is MNHNY and CDR2 is SVGAGI (reference sequence). The CDR3 extends over 13 amino acids. Losses at the gene ends were 5 bases for V and 6 bases for J; bases not matched to a gene: 1. Written as DNA, the CDR3 is TGTGCCAGCAGTGGGACAGGGGCTCAGCCCCAGCATTTT. This sequence encodes CASSGTGAQPQHF.

Ten or more counts support this clonotype. The gene calls are TRBV2 and TRBJ2-7; D possibly uses TRBD1 or TRBD2 (5 bases each). This CDR3 region has 12 residues. V shed 7 bases and J shed 7 bases, with 14 bases lying between them. Germline CDR1 reads SNHLY; CDR2 reads FYNNEI. The CDR3 reads CASKRGDREQYF. As DNA, the CDR3 is TGTGCCAGCAAAAGAGGGGATAGAGAGCAGTACTTC. Filled out from reference TRBV2 and TRBJ2-7, the complete variable domain reads EPEVTQTPSHQVTQMGQEVILRCVPISNHLYFYWYRQILGQKVEFLVSFYNNEISEKSEIFDDQFSVERPDGSNFTLKIRSTKLEDSAMYFCASKRGDREQYFGPGTRLTVT.